This T cell receptor (beta chain) is from a study of shared clonotypes between healthy human individuals. Deep-level settings were used for running the assay. Over several immunoSEQ plates, each subset's genomic DNA was distributed in even portions. TCRdb keeps only in-frame clones here, not all; method: immunoSEQ multiplex PCR. The sample lists about half a million clones; roughly 78% were seen once. Trimming took off 5 bases at V and 5 bases at J, with 5 bases between the two ends. From germline, CDR1 is SGHVS and CDR2 FQNEAQ. The CDR3 runs to 11 residues. As regards this clone: The target antigen is unknown.

Study-wide results and caveats: Apart from blood, nothing was sampled; tissue repertoires likely differ.

Each donor was a Caucasian adult residing in Nashville, Tennessee. This chain links TRBV7-8 with TRBJ2-3; D gene uncertain. This TCR was sampled from a woman aged 40 to 55 in good health. Some clones in this sample may be carry-over from other donors' samples. The sequencing sample was made of PBMCs. CDR3 residues: CASSLLDTQYF. The CDR3 nucleotides read TGTGCCAGCAGCCTATTAGATACGCAGTATTTT.